The 27 T cell receptor beta chains below all came from one sample that was sequenced in a study of blood T cell repertoires in COVID-19. Only in-frame clones appear in the TCRdb table, and some are missing; sequencing was by immunoSEQ multiplex PCR. This sample carries around 200,000 clones, less than 85% of them seen once, and the ten largest clones take less than 7%. The sequencing sample was made of peripheral blood. The receptor source for this set is a woman aged 70-85 years with acute or convalescent COVID-19.

The gene calls are TRBV18 and TRBJ2-7; 9 bases are shared with TRBD1. The germline V gene has CDR1 KGHSH and CDR2 LQKENI. The CDR3 is 16 residues long. With V trimmed by 0 bases and J by 3 bases, 6 bases remained unmatched. The CDR3, as DNA: TGTGCCAGCTCACCACCGGAGGGACAGGGTAACTACGAGCAGTACTTC. Translation: CASSPPEGQGNYEQYF.

The chain employs TRBV6-5 and TRBJ2-1; 12 nucleotides agree with TRBD2. With 6 bases clipped from V and 7 bases from J, the junction kept 7 bases outside the gene matches. Germline V gene lookup returns CDR1 MNHEY and CDR2 SVGAGI. The CDR3 has 15 amino acids. The CDR3 sequence is CASRLAGGRENEQFF. The CDR3 nucleotides are TGTGCCAGCAGACTAGCGGGAGGCCGGGAGAATGAGCAGTTCTTC.

A few counts support this clone. This chain's CDR3 is CASSGLAAYNEQFF. For the CDR3, the DNA is TGCGCCAGCAGCGGATTAGCTGCGTACAATGAGCAGTTCTTC. The chain uses TRBV5-1 and TRBJ2-1; D is unclear. CDR3 length: 14 residues. The V end lost 4 bases, the J end lost 4 bases, and 12 bases lay between the germline ends. Germline values: CDR1 SGHRS, CDR2 YFSETQ.

The rearrangement joins TRBV6-5 to TRBJ1-5; possibly TRBD1 for D (5 bases). This CDR3 has 14 amino acids. Germline V gene data show CDR1 as MNHEY and CDR2 as SVGAGI. Trimming pared 6 bases from V and 3 bases from J, leaving 12 bases between. CDR3 sequence: CASRGGADNQPQHF. The CDR3, as DNA: TGTGCCAGCAGAGGAGGGGCGGACAATCAGCCCCAGCATTTT.

The chain employs TRBV6-5 and TRBJ2-7; a possible D gene is TRBD2 (6 bases). Looked up from germline, CDR1 is MNHEY and CDR2 is SVGAGI. Deletions cut 8 bases from V and 3 bases from J, with 20 bases between. The CDR3 is 15 residues long. DNA of the CDR3: TGTGCCAGCGGAAAAGCGGGCAGTCTGTTCTACGAGCAGTACTTC. Amino acids: CASGKAGSLFYEQYF.

This clone has just one count. This chain joins TRBV19 and TRBJ1-5; possibly TRBD1 for D (5 bases). Trimming pared 5 bases from V and 2 bases from J, leaving 19 bases between. Germline V CDR1 and CDR2: LNHDA, SQIVND (reference sequence). The CDR3 consists of 17 residues. The chain's CDR3 is CASSVRQGLRGNQPQHF. The DNA of the CDR3 is TGTGCCAGTAGTGTTCGTCAGGGACTCCGGGGCAATCAGCCCCAGCATTTT.

The V gene is TRBV5-4, the J gene TRBJ2-7, with D perhaps matching TRBD1 (6 bases). The germline V gene has CDR1 SGHNT and CDR2 YYREEE (reference sequence). This CDR3 is built from 15 residues. V was cut by 0 bases and J by 3 bases, with 13 bases left in between. The CDR3, as DNA: TGTGCCAGCAGCTTGGGCCCCCCGACAGGCTACGAGCAGTACTTC. Translated: CASSLGPPTGYEQYF.

In this sample, this clone turned up a few times. The V and J genes are TRBV7-3 and TRBJ1-6; TRBD1 matches at 8 bases. Germline lookup yields CDR1 SGHTA and CDR2 FQGTGA. With 3 bases clipped from V and 8 bases from J, the junction kept 3 bases outside the gene matches. The CDR3 covers 14 residues. The CDR3 reads CASSLQGADSPLHF. The CDR3 DNA is TGTGCCAGCAGCTTGCAGGGGGCTGATTCACCCCTCCACTTT.

The chain recombines TRBV21-1 with TRBJ1-3; no DNA check was done on the table's D call, TRBD1. TRBV21-1 is a pseudogene segment. The length of the CDR3 is 17 residues. The CDR3 is CASSRADRGGSGNTIYF. DNA of the CDR3: TGTGCCAGCAGCAGGGCCGACAGGGGAGGCTCTGGAAACACCATATATTTT.

V usage is TRBV9 and J usage is TRBJ2-3; 9 bases are a match to TRBD2. CDR1 and CDR2 from the germline V gene are SGDLS and YYNGEE. The CDR3 has 15 amino acids. After removal of 0 bases from V and 3 bases from J, the junction contained 2 bases not matched to a gene. The CDR3 DNA reads TGTGCCAGCAGCGTAGTAGCGGGAGAAACAGATACGCAGTATTTT. Translating gives CASSVVAGETDTQYF.

The rearrangement joins TRBV5-6 to TRBJ1-6, with 7 bases aligning to TRBD1. The V gene end was trimmed by 4 bases and the J gene end by 3 bases; junction bases not matched to a gene: 10. Germline CDR1 is SGHDT and CDR2 is YYEEEE. This CDR3 has 17 residues. The CDR3 loop is CASSTRVGTVYNSPLHF. The CDR3 DNA is TGTGCCAGCAGCACCCGCGTGGGGACAGTCTATAATTCACCCCTCCACTTT.

This clone was detected only once. The V call is TRBV28, the J call TRBJ2-7, with D perhaps TRBD2 (6 bases). Germline loops: CDR1 MDHEN, CDR2 SYDVKM. The V end was cut by 6 bases, the J end by 7 bases, with 19 bases between. There are 14 residues in the CDR3. CDR3 DNA: TGTGCCAGCAGCCCACATCCGGGGGTGGGTGAGCAGTACTTC. It yields the protein CASSPHPGVGEQYF.

The V gene is TRBV6-1, the J gene TRBJ1-5; D not certain. Trimming shortened V by 7 bases and J by 7 bases, and 14 bases separated the two germline ends. The CDR3 sequence is 13 residues long. The germline gives CDR1 MNHNS, CDR2 SASEGT. Here the CDR3 reads CASNPGREQPQHF. The CDR3 DNA reads TGTGCCAGCAACCCCGGGAGGGAACAGCCCCAGCATTTT.

The rearrangement uses TRBV18 and TRBJ2-3; 9 nucleotides align to TRBD1. The V and J ends lost 3 bases and 4 bases, in that order; junction bases with no gene match: 2. In germline, CDR1 is KGHSH, CDR2 LQKENI. The CDR3 sequence is 14 residues long. CDR3 nucleotide sequence: TGTGCCAGCTCACCGGGACAGGGCCCAGATACGCAGTATTTT. It translates to CASSPGQGPDTQYF.

About this clone: The junction departs from the called germline gene at one end, perhaps through a read error. The chain links TRBV7-7 to TRBJ1-1; TRBD1 is a possible D gene (5 bases). Germline V gene lookup returns CDR1 SSHAT and CDR2 FNYEAQ (reference sequence). This CDR3 region has 13 residues. The chain's CDR3 is CASSLRGNTEAFF. The CDR3 coding sequence is TGTGCTAGCAGCTTAAGGGGTAACACTGAAGCTTTCTTT.

In its sample, this clone was seen a few times. The CDR3, as DNA: TGTGCCATCAGTGACAGGACTAGCGGTTATGAGCAGTACTTC. The encoded protein is CAISDRTSGYEQYF. The chain recombines TRBV10-3 with TRBJ2-7; 10 bases agree with TRBD2. Trimming cost V 3 bases and J 7 bases; bases outside gene matches: 6. Germline V CDR1 and CDR2: ENHRY, SYGVKD. The CDR3 runs to 14 residues.

This clone has more than one count but fewer than ten. One junction end does not reproduce the germline sequence, and a read error may be involved. This rearrangement joins TRBV7-7 to TRBJ2-1; TRBD1 matches at 8 bases. Germline values: CDR1 SSHAT, CDR2 FNYEAQ (reference sequence). The CDR3 sequence is 15 residues long. DNA of the CDR3: TGTGCTAGCAGCTTTCTCCAGGGGGCTGGTAATGAGCAGTTCTTC. The encoded protein is CASSFLQGAGNEQFF.

The chain links TRBV28 to TRBJ1-1, with 9 bases that match TRBD1. The length of the CDR3 is 18 residues. Trimming took 6 bases from V and 0 from J; bases not matched to a gene: 14. Germline-derived CDR1 and CDR2 are MDHEN and SYDVKM. The CDR3 reads CASSPVGYRGRVNTEAFF. DNA for the CDR3: TGTGCCAGCAGCCCGGTAGGCTACAGGGGGCGGGTGAACACTGAAGCTTTCTTT.

This chain connects TRBV7-9 to TRBJ2-2, with 7 bases matching TRBD1. Per the germline V gene, CDR1 is SEHNR and CDR2 is FQNEAQ (reference sequence). This CDR3 has 16 residues. V shed 4 bases and J 1 base; nucleotides not matched to a gene: 6. The CDR3 DNA follows: TGTGCCAGCAGCTACGGGACAGTCCTGAACACCGGGGAGCTGTTTTTT. Protein sequence: CASSYGTVLNTGELFF.

For this clone: The sample holds other DNA sequences that translate to the same CDR3. The chain recombines TRBV5-1 with TRBJ1-1, with 7 bases aligning to TRBD1. Per germline, CDR1 SGHRS and CDR2 YFSETQ. CDR3 length: 14 amino acids. V was clipped by 0 bases and J by 4 bases; unmatched bases: 3. CDR3 sequence (DNA): TGCGCCAGCAGCTTGGAAGCAGGGGGCACTGAAGCTTTCTTT. Translation: CASSLEAGGTEAFF.

By frequency in the sample, this clone is large. The chain joins TRBV29-1 to TRBJ1-2; TRBD1 matches at 11 bases. Per the germline V gene, CDR1 is SQVTM and CDR2 is ANQGSEA. The V and J ends lost 1 base and 8 bases, in that order; junction bases with no gene match: 6. CDR3 length equals 14 residues. The CDR3 loop reads CSVEVSDRGLGYTF. The CDR3 region has the DNA TGCAGCGTTGAAGTCTCGGACAGGGGGCTGGGCTACACCTTC.

This rearrangement joins TRBV19 to TRBJ2-3; 8 nucleotides line up with TRBD2. This CDR3 spans 18 amino acids. The germline V gene encodes CDR1 LNHDA and CDR2 SQIVND (reference sequence). The trim removed 4 bases at V and 0 bases at J, leaving 12 bases unmatched. The chain's CDR3 is CASSRELGTSASTDTQYF. The CDR3 region has the DNA TGTGCCAGTAGTAGGGAGTTAGGGACTAGTGCTAGCACAGATACGCAGTATTTT.

The V call is TRBV3-1 (or the pseudogene TRBV3-2), the J call TRBJ1-4, with a tentative D call TRBD1 (6 bases). The germline gives CDR1 LGHDT, CDR2 YNNKEL (reference sequence). This CDR3 is 14 amino acids long. The V gene lost 7 bases and the J gene lost 0 bases, with 9 bases spanning the gap. CDR3: CASTNRATNEKLFF. The CDR3 DNA reads as TGTGCCAGCACCAACAGGGCAACTAATGAAAAACTGTTTTTT.

This chain connects TRBV23-1 to TRBJ2-7; 9 bases agree with TRBD1. TRBV23-1 is an ORF; its function is uncertain. The CDR3 consists of 16 residues. J lost 2 bases, V lost 3 bases, and 8 bases had no gene match. The CDR3 reads CASSQTDRGPTYEQYF. The CDR3 region has the DNA TGCGCCAGCAGTCAGACGGACAGGGGCCCTACCTACGAGCAGTACTTC.

V usage is TRBV3-1 (or the pseudogene TRBV3-2) and J usage is TRBJ1-1, with D perhaps TRBD1 (5 bases). Germline-derived CDR1 and CDR2 are LGHDT and YNNKEL (reference sequence). The CDR3 is 15 amino acids. V was shortened by 5 bases and J by 6 bases, with 19 bases between the two germline ends. The CDR3 nucleotides read TGTGCCAGCAGCTCGAGCGGGTTCGCGGGGGCTGAAGCTTTCTTT. This gives the protein CASSSSGFAGAEAFF.

The chain couples TRBV2 to TRBJ1-2; D remains ambiguous. The CDR3 runs to 15 residues. V lost 2 bases and J 4 bases, leaving 14 bases between the germline ends. Germline CDR1 and CDR2: SNHLY and FYNNEI. CDR3 loop: CASSESELNLYGYTF. The CDR3 region has the DNA TGTGCCAGCAGTGAATCAGAATTGAACCTCTATGGCTACACCTTC.

The rearrangement uses TRBV19 and TRBJ2-1; TRBD1 agrees at 12 bases. The CDR3 has 20 residues. Germline V gives CDR1 LNHDA, CDR2 SQIVND (reference sequence). Trimming removed 0 bases from V and 0 bases from J; junction bases left unmatched: 9. CDR3 residues: CASSIDLGTGGSDSYNEQFF. CDR3 nucleotides: TGTGCCAGTAGTATAGATCTCGGGACAGGGGGCTCGGACTCCTACAATGAGCAGTTCTTC.